The rows below give T cell receptor beta chains drawn from one sample of a study of T cell clones after liver transplantation. Measured with immunoSEQ multiplex PCR; TCRdb has only the in-frame clones, and not every one. The sample lists 45,000 to 60,000 clones; 70% were seen once. The sample consisted of CD4+ T cells from blood, taken at the approximately 15-month timepoint. The receptors were sampled from a human patient who received a liver transplant. Among the T cells, some may be from the graft donor. The CDR3 runs from the conserved cysteine through the conserved F or W. D genes are given only for firm matches. Part of the rows lack a size; the others show once, few, many or a class for expanded clones.

j_gene	d_gene	abundance	v_gene	CDR3nt	CDR3aa
TRBJ2-5	TRBD2	few	TRBV5-1	TGCGCCAGCTCTCGTAGCGGGACAACGCAAGAGACCCAGTACTTC	CASSRSGTTQETQYF
TRBJ2-5	.	.	TRBV5-1	TGCGCCAGCAGCTTTAATCGGGGGACCCAAGAGACCCAGTACTTC	CASSFNRGTQETQYF
TRBJ2-2	.	few	TRBV7-2	TGTGCCAGCAGCCGCCCGGGGGCCGGGGAGCTGTTTTTT	CASSRPGAGELFF
TRBJ2-7	TRBD2	.	TRBV11-2	TGTGCCAGCGTGCTAGCGGGGGGCTACGAGCAGTACTTC	CASVLAGGYEQYF
TRBJ2-6	TRBD1	few	TRBV4-1	TGCGCCAGCAGCCAAGGGGACAGTTTCTTCCCTTTC	CASSQGDSFFPF
TRBJ1-1	TRBD1	.	TRBV30	TGTGCCTGGAGCCGGACAGGGAACACTGAAGCTTTCTTT	CAWSRTGNTEAFF
TRBJ1-3	.	.	TRBV7-9	TGTGCCAGCAGAACCAGGGAACCTGGAAACACCATATATTTT	CASRTREPGNTIYF
TRBJ1-2	.	.	TRBV6-6	TGTGCCAGCAGCACCGGGACAAACTATGGCTACACCTTC	CASSTGTNYGYTF
TRBJ1-5	TRBD1	many	TRBV15	TGTGCCACCAGCGGATCAACAAGTCCGGGACAGGGGGAAGGGAATCAGCCCCAGCATTTT	CATSGSTSPGQGEGNQPQHF
TRBJ1-2	.	few	TRBV18	TGTGCCAGCTCACCCGACAGTGGCTATGGCTACACCTTC	CASSPDSGYGYTF
TRBJ1-2	.	.	TRBV11-2	TGTGCCAGCAGCCCCACCTTGGGGCAGGAAGGCTACACCTTC	CASSPTLGQEGYTF
TRBJ2-1	TRBD2	.	TRBV30	TGTGCCTGGAGCGGAACCGGGACTAGCTACAATGAGCAGTTCTTC	CAWSGTGTSYNEQFF
TRBJ2-3	.	.	TRBV6-1	TGTGCCAGCAGTGACCTCGTGAAGCGGGCCTTCACAGATACGCAGTATTTT	CASSDLVKRAFTDTQYF
TRBJ1-1	TRBD1	.	TRBV5-6	TGTGCCAGCAGCTTAACAGGGGGATTGGAAGCTTTCTTT	CASSLTGGLEAFF
TRBJ2-1	TRBD2	.	TRBV19	TGTGCCAGTAGTAGTAGCGGGAGCTCCTACAATGAGCAGTTCTTC	CASSSSGSSYNEQFF
TRBJ2-3	.	.	TRBV12-5	TGTGCTAGTGGTGCGGACTCAGATACGCAGTATTTT	CASGADSDTQYF
TRBJ2-3	TRBD2	.	TRBV6-1	TGTGCCAGCAGTGGGACTAGCGGGGGGGCAGATACGCAGTATTTT	CASSGTSGGADTQYF
TRBJ1-2	.	few	TRBV30	TGTGCCTGGAGTGGAAGCTGGGGGCGGGATGACTATGGCTACACCTTC	CAWSGSWGRDDYGYTF
TRBJ2-2	.	.	TRBV6-5	TGTGCCAGCAGTTACCCGGGACTCTCTGGGGAGCTGTTTTTT	CASSYPGLSGELFF
TRBJ2-3	.	.	TRBV9	TGTGCCAGCAGCCCCGGACTGGTACATAGCACAGATACGCAGTATTTT	CASSPGLVHSTDTQYF
TRBJ2-1	TRBD2	.	TRBV10-1	TGCGCCAGCAGTTCCGGGACTAGCGGCCCCAATGAGCAGTTCTTC	CASSSGTSGPNEQFF
TRBJ2-7	.	.	TRBV7-2	TGTGCCAGCAGCGCGAGCTCCTACGAGCAGTACTTC	CASSASSYEQYF
TRBJ2-2	TRBD2	.	TRBV30	TGTGCCTGGGGCGGGGGGCCCAACACCGGGGAGCTGTTTTTT	CAWGGGPNTGELFF
TRBJ1-5	TRBD1	.	TRBV7-8	TGTGCCAGCAGCCGCGGTCAGGGGGCGAAAGGTGGCAATCAGCCCCAGCATTTT	CASSRGQGAKGGNQPQHF
TRBJ2-5	TRBD2	.	TRBV7-2	TGTGCCAGCAGCTTTCGGACTAGCGGGATCCAAGAGACCCAGTACTTC	CASSFRTSGIQETQYF
TRBJ2-2	.	.	TRBV6-5	TGTGCCAGCAGTTACGTCGTCGGGAGCACCGGGGAGCTGTTTTTT	CASSYVVGSTGELFF
TRBJ1-5	.	.	TRBV6-1	TGTGCCAGCAGTGAAAGGGCGACAACTAGCAATCAGCCCCAGCATTTT	CASSERATTSNQPQHF
TRBJ1-6	.	few	TRBV7-6	TGTGCCAGCAGCTACGGACAGAATTCACCCCTCCACTTT	CASSYGQNSPLHF
TRBJ1-3	.	medium-sized	TRBV20-1	TGCAGTGCTAGAGACCTCGGCACCATATATTTT	CSARDLGTIYF
TRBJ1-3	.	.	TRBV28	TGTGCCAGCACGCTCAGTGGGGGAAACACCATATATTTT	CASTLSGGNTIYF
TRBJ2-2	TRBD2	few	TRBV6-1	TGTGCCAGCAGCCTGGGACTAGCGGGAACCGGGGAGCTGTTTTTT	CASSLGLAGTGELFF
TRBJ1-2	TRBD1	.	TRBV30	TGTGCCTGGAGTGCCCGACAGGGGGCCAGGGGCTACACCTTC	CAWSARQGARGYTF
TRBJ2-5	.	few	TRBV12-2	TGTGCAAGTCGCTTAGATCGGGGAAGAGAGACCCAGTACTTC	CASRLDRGRETQYF
TRBJ2-3	.	.	TRBV6-1	TGTGCCAGCAGTGAATATGGGCCGGGGGGCACAGATACGCAGTATTTT	CASSEYGPGGTDTQYF
TRBJ2-3	TRBD2	.	TRBV15	TGTGCCACCAGCAGTAGCGGGGGGGCCACAGATACGCAGTATTTT	CATSSSGGATDTQYF
TRBJ2-5	.	.	TRBV2	TGTGCCAGCAAAGTAGGCAACCAAGAGACCCAGTACTTC	CASKVGNQETQYF
TRBJ1-5	.	.	TRBV2	TGTGCCAGCAGTGAACAATCTAGCAATCAGCCCCAGCATTTT	CASSEQSSNQPQHF
TRBJ2-7	.	.	TRBV5-1	TGCGCCAGCAGCTTGGACCGGACGAATTACGAGCAGTACTTC	CASSLDRTNYEQYF
TRBJ2-2	.	.	TRBV5-1	TGCGCCAGCTCCGACAGTTCGAACACCGGGGAGCTGTTTTTT	CASSDSSNTGELFF
TRBJ2-5	TRBD2	.	TRBV11-2	TGTGCCAGCAGCCAGCGGCTAGCGGGGGGTCAAGAGACCCAGTACTTC	CASSQRLAGGQETQYF
TRBJ2-5	TRBD2	.	TRBV6-5	TGTGCCAGCAACACGGGACTAGCGGAGACCCAGTACTTC	CASNTGLAETQYF
TRBJ1-2	.	.	TRBV21-1	TGTGCCAGCAGCAAATTTCGGGGCCGCTATGGCTACACCTTC	CASSKFRGRYGYTF
TRBJ1-5	TRBD1	.	TRBV7-2	TGTGCCAGCAGCCCGGGGGACAGGGGGAATCAGCCCCAGCATTTT	CASSPGDRGNQPQHF
TRBJ1-1	TRBD1	.	TRBV10-2	TGCGCCACAGGGGGCAACACTGAAGCTTTCTTT	CATGGNTEAFF
TRBJ1-1	.	.	TRBV28	TGTGCCAGCAGTACCCCTATTGTGAGGAACACTGAAGCTTTCTTT	CASSTPIVRNTEAFF
TRBJ2-3	TRBD1	once	TRBV7-9	TGTGCCAGCAGCCCGGGGGACAGGGAAGGAGATACGCAGTATTTT	CASSPGDREGDTQYF
TRBJ2-1	.	few	TRBV7-9	TGTGCCAGCAGCCCAACATTCGGGACACCCTCCTACAATGAGCAGTTCTTC	CASSPTFGTPSYNEQFF
TRBJ1-5	.	.	TRBV5-6	TGTGCCAGCAGCTCCACCCACGGGTCTGGCAATCAGCCCCAGCATTTT	CASSSTHGSGNQPQHF
TRBJ2-7	.	.	TRBV7-9	TGTGCCAGCAGCTTAGACTCAGGGATCCCCATCGGGGAGCAGTACTTC	CASSLDSGIPIGEQYF
TRBJ1-4	.	.	TRBV7-2	TGTGCCAGCAGCCCGACAGCTCAGGGTGAAAAACTGTTTTTT	CASSPTAQGEKLFF
TRBJ2-1	.	.	TRBV19	TGTGCCAGTAGACGCCAAGGAGAATACAATGAGCAGTTCTTC	CASRRQGEYNEQFF
TRBJ1-1	.	few	TRBV30	TGTGCCTGGGACGGGAACACTGAAGCTTTCTTT	CAWDGNTEAFF
TRBJ1-2	TRBD1	.	TRBV2	TGTGCCAGCAGATACAGCGAGGGGGCCTATGGCTACACCTTC	CASRYSEGAYGYTF
TRBJ2-5	.	.	TRBV6-1	TGTGCCAGCAGTGAAATGGGCAGGCAAGAGACCCAGTACTTC	CASSEMGRQETQYF
TRBJ2-7	TRBD1	.	TRBV7-8	TGTGCCAGCAGCCGTGACAGGGGAGGCCCCTACGAGCAGTACTTC	CASSRDRGGPYEQYF